Listed below are T cell receptor beta chains from one sample, sequenced in a study of T cell repertoires in cytomegalovirus infection. TCRdb fed the reads into MiXCR, producing one record per CDR3 protein. This sample yields roughly 240,000 distinct CDR3 sequences, of which approximately 7% are seen a single time; 5.5% to 6.5% belongs to the top ten. The sample comprised PBMCs. All receptors come from a human donor in good health (CMV status not recorded). Some clones in this sample may be carry-over from other donors' samples. Each CDR3 is given with its conserved first and last residue. A D gene is named only where the DNA matches it firmly. Rows give clone size only sometimes, using once, few, many, or a class for an expanded clone.

d_call	v_call	j_call	clone_size	cdr3_aa	cdr3_nt
NA	TRBV28	TRBJ2-1	many	CASSLRGYNEQFF	TGTGCCAGCAGTTTACGGGGCTACAATGAGCAGTTCTTC
NA	TRBV20-1	TRBJ1-1	many	CSARLVNTEAFF	TGCAGTGCTAGACTTGTGAACACTGAAGCTTTCTTT
NA	TRBV5-1	TRBJ1-5	NA	CASSPVGAGQPQHF	TGCGCCAGCAGCCCGGTGGGTGCGGGGCAGCCCCAGCATTTT
NA	TRBV20-1	TRBJ2-7	many	CSAREAGGTYEQYF	TGCAGTGCTAGAGAAGCCGGGGGAACCTACGAGCAGTACTTC
TRBD1	TRBV7-2	TRBJ1-1	many	CASSTRTGEAFF	TGTGCCAGCAGCACCCGGACAGGGGAAGCTTTCTTT
TRBD1	TRBV10-3	TRBJ1-3	many	CAISESKGQLTRNTIYF	TGTGCCATCAGTGAGTCGAAGGGACAGTTGACGAGAAACACCATATATTTT
NA	TRBV6-5	TRBJ1-2	few	CASSSRGAVYGYTF	TGTGCCAGCAGTTCCCGCGGGGCCGTCTATGGCTACACCTTC
NA	TRBV2	TRBJ1-1	NA	CASSVGTNTEAFF	TGTGCCAGCAGTGTCGGCACGAACACTGAAGCTTTCTTT
NA	TRBV28	TRBJ2-7	NA	CASSFTTRQANDEQYF	TGTGCCAGCAGTTTCACCACACGACAGGCAAACGACGAGCAGTACTTC
NA	TRBV6-5	TRBJ2-7	many	CASSYDRLSYEQYF	TGTGCCAGCAGTTACGACAGACTCTCCTACGAGCAGTACTTC
NA	TRBV28	TRBJ1-3	many	CASSLNTGTGNTIYF	TGTGCCAGCAGTTTAAACACAGGGACTGGAAACACCATATATTTT
NA	TRBV6-6	TRBJ1-5	many	CASSYGSGNQPQHF	TGTGCCAGCAGTTACGGCAGCGGTAATCAGCCCCAGCATTTT
NA	TRBV20-1	TRBJ1-2	NA	CSAPAGTGGYTF	TGCAGTGCCCCGGCCGGGACGGGGGGCTACACCTTC
TRBD1	TRBV2	TRBJ1-1	NA	CATPFTGGSGTEAFF	TGTGCCACTCCTTTCACAGGGGGCAGCGGCACTGAAGCTTTCTTT
NA	TRBV5-5	TRBJ2-7	many	CASILGNRASEQYF	TGTGCCAGCATCCTGGGAAACAGGGCCTCCGAGCAGTACTTC
NA	TRBV7-2	TRBJ2-2	many	CASSFDLTTGELFF	TGTGCCAGCAGCTTTGACCTTACCACCGGGGAGCTGTTTTTT
NA	TRBV20-1	TRBJ2-3	NA	CSATGTAGGDTQYF	TGCAGTGCTACCGGGACAGCCGGAGGGGATACGCAGTATTTT
TRBD2	TRBV29-1	TRBJ2-1	many	CSVVVAGGALNEQFF	TGCAGCGTTGTGGTAGCGGGGGGTGCTCTCAATGAGCAGTTCTTC
NA	TRBV6-1	TRBJ2-4	many	CASSPSGAASKNIQYF	TGTGCCAGCAGTCCCTCGGGGGCGGCATCCAAAAACATTCAGTACTTC
NA	TRBV30	TRBJ1-2	NA	CAWSEPGGGYTF	TGTGCCTGGAGTGAGCCGGGGGGAGGCTACACCTTC
NA	TRBV7-2	TRBJ2-5	many	CASSPGTMRETQYF	TGTGCCAGCAGCCCGGGGACAATGCGGGAGACCCAGTACTTC
TRBD1	TRBV18	TRBJ2-6	few	CASSPQGASGANVLTF	TGTGCCAGCTCACCACAGGGGGCCTCTGGGGCCAACGTCCTGACTTTC